This T cell receptor (beta chain) was captured in a study of blood T cell repertoires in COVID-19. Study information: Sites across the United States, Italy and Spain contributed samples from acute and convalescent COVID-19.

Methods used by the authors: For nucleated cells, counts were estimated from reference gene primer amplification. Sequencing used immunoSEQ multiplex PCR; TCRdb keeps in-frame clones, though not all of them. The V and J calls and clone size were taken over from that table, and D and trimming were inferred from the DNA. The sample records roughly 99,000 clones, about 89% being singletons. This clone has a single count. Germline CDR1 is SGHRS and CDR2 is YFSETQ. The CDR3 is 16 amino acids. The V end lost 0 bases, the J end lost 2 bases, and 12 bases lay between the germline ends. This clonotype was obtained from a man between 35 and 55 years old with active or convalescent COVID-19. Sequencing was done on a sample of peripheral blood. The chain recombines TRBV5-1 with TRBJ2-1; D is perhaps TRBD1 (6 bases). CDR3 amino acids: CASSLDGGATYNEQFF. In DNA form, the CDR3 reads TGCGCCAGCAGCTTGGATGGGGGCGCAACCTACAATGAGCAGTTCTTC.